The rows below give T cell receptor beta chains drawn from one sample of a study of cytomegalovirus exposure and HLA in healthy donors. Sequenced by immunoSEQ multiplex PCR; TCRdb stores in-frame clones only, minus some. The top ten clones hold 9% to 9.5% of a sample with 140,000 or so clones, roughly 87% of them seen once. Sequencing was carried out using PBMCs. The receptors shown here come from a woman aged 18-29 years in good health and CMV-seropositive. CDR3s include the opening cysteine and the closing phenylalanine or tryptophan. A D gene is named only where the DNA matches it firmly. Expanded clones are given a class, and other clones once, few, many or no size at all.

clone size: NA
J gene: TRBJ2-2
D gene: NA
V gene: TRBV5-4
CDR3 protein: CASSLNTGELFF
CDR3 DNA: TGTGCCAGCAGCCTGAACACCGGGGAGCTGTTTTTT

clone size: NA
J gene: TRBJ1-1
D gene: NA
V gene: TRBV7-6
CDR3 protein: CASALSPGTEAFF
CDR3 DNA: TGTGCCAGCGCGCTCTCGCCGGGGACTGAAGCTTTCTTT

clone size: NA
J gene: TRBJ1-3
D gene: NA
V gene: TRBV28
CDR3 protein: CASRSSGNTIYF
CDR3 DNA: TGTGCCAGCAGGAGCTCTGGAAACACCATATATTTT

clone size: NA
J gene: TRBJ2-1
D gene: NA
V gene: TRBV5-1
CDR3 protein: CASSPLDLQPYNEQFF
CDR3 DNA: TGCGCCAGCAGCCCATTGGACTTGCAACCCTACAATGAGCAGTTCTTC

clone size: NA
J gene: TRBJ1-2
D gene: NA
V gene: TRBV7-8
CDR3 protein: CASSLGGPDYGYTF
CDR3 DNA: TGTGCCAGCAGCTTGGGAGGGCCGGACTATGGCTACACCTTC

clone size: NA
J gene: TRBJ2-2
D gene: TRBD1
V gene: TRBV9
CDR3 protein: CASSVEDRGRTGELFF
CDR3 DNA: TGTGCCAGCAGCGTGGAGGACAGGGGGAGAACCGGGGAGCTGTTTTTT

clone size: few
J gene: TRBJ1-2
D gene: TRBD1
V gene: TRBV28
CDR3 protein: CASSSVGTGAGYGYTF
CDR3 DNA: TGTGCCAGCAGTTCTGTGGGGACAGGGGCAGGGTATGGCTACACCTTC

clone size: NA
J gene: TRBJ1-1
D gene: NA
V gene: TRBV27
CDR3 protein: CASSPPGTEAFF
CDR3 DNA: TGTGCCAGCAGTCCGCCGGGCACTGAAGCTTTCTTT

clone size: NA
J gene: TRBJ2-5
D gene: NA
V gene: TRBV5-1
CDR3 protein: CASSLSEETQYF
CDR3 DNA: TGCGCCAGCAGCTTGTCGGAAGAGACCCAGTACTTC

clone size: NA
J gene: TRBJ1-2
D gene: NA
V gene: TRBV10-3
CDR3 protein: CAISETVRDHYGYTF
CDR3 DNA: TGTGCCATCAGTGAAACTGTTCGAGATCACTATGGCTACACCTTC

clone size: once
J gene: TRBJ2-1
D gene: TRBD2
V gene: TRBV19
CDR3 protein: CASSIGTIYNEQFF
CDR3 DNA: TGTGCCAGTAGTATTGGGACTATCTACAATGAGCAGTTCTTC

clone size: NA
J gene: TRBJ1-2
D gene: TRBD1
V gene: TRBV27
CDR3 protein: CASSFRSPRTGPNLWGYTF
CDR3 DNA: TGTGCCAGCAGTTTTAGGAGCCCCAGGACAGGACCAAACCTGTGGGGCTACACCTTC

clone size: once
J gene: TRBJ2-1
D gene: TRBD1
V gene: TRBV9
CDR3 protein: CASSQGGAGNEQFF
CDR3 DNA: TGTGCCAGCTCGCAAGGGGGCGCGGGCAATGAGCAGTTCTTC

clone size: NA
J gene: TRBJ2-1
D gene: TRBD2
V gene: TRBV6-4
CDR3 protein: CASSARAGGNNEQFF
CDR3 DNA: TGTGCCAGCAGTGCGAGAGCGGGGGGCAACAATGAGCAGTTCTTC

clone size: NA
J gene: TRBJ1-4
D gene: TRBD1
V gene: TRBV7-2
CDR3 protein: CASSSDRGRDEKLFF
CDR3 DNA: TGTGCCAGCAGCTCGGACAGGGGGCGCGATGAAAAACTGTTTTTT

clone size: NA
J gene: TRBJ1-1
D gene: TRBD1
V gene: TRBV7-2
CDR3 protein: CASSFQGDSTEAFF
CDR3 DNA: TGTGCCAGCAGCTTCCAGGGGGACAGCACTGAAGCTTTCTTT

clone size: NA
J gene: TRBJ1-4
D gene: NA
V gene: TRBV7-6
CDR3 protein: CASSLAEEAVLFF
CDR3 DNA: TGTGCCAGCAGCTTAGCCGAAGAGGCCGTTCTGTTTTTT

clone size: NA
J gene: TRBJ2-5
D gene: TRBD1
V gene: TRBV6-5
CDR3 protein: CASSVTGGQETQYF
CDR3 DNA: TGTGCCAGCAGCGTCACAGGGGGCCAAGAGACCCAGTACTTC

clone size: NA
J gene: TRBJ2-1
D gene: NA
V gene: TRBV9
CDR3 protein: CASSVFEGAYNEQFF
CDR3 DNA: TGTGCCAGCAGCGTGTTCGAGGGGGCCTACAATGAGCAGTTCTTC

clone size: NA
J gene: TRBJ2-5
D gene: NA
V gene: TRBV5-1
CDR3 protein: CASSLALSQETQYF
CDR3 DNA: TGCGCCAGCAGCTTGGCGCTTAGCCAAGAGACCCAGTACTTC

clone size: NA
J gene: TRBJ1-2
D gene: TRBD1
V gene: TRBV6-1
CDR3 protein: CASSEQGAEGYTF
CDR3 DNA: TGTGCCAGCAGTGAACAGGGGGCTGAAGGCTACACCTTC

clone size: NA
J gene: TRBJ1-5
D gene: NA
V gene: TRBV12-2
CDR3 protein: CASRFRGQGAPGGGNQPQHF
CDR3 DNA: TGTGCAAGTCGCTTTAGGGGTCAGGGCGCCCCGGGTGGGGGCAATCAGCCCCAGCATTTT

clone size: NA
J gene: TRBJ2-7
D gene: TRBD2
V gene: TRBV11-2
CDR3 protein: CASTAKTRLAPYEQYF
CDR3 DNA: TGTGCCAGCACCGCCAAGACAAGACTAGCGCCCTACGAGCAGTACTTC

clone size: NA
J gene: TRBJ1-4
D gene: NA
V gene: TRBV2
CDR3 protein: CASNRVLNEKLFF
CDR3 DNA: TGTGCCAGCAACAGGGTACTGAATGAAAAACTGTTTTTT

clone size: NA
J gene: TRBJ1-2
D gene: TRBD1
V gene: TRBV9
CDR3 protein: CASSVGTGGAGYGYTF
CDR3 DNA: TGTGCCAGCAGCGTAGGGACAGGGGGCGCAGGCTATGGCTACACCTTC

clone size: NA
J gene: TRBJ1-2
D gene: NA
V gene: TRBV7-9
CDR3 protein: CASSLAVFNYGYTF
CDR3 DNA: TGTGCCAGCAGCTTAGCCGTATTTAACTATGGCTACACCTTC

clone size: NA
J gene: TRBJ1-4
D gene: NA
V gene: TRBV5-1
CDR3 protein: CASSLEYGREKLFF
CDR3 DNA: TGCGCCAGCAGCTTGGAATACGGGAGGGAAAAACTGTTTTTT

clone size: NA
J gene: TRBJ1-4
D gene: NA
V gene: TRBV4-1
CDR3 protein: CASSFRQSFNEKLFF
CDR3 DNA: TGCGCCAGCAGCTTTCGACAGTCCTTTAATGAAAAACTGTTTTTT

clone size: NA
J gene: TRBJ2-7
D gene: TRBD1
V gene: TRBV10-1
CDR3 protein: CASSETGQGGEQYF
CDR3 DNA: TGCGCCAGCAGTGAGACGGGACAGGGGGGCGAGCAGTACTTC